Described below is a single T cell receptor (beta chain) sequence and its context. Its antigen remains unidentified. The input lacks base qualities; no much larger clone sits a single base away. This specimen's treatment or condition label, per the study, means: in vitro stimulation with specific CMV peptide epitopes to enrich CMV-specific T cells. Based on the germline V gene (reference sequence), the CDR1 and CDR2 sequences are MNHEY and SMNVEV. V is reduced by 5 bases and J by 2 bases, leaving a spacing of 15 bases between them. Including the terminal cysteine and phenylalanine, the CDR3 comprises 15 residues. This entry keeps only the CDR3 DNA: 45 bases, framed from base 1. This specimen comes from a study of T cell repertoires in cytomegalovirus infection (dated by TCRdb to about 2019). Study-level background: Peptide stimulations targeted recently identified HLA-C-restricted CMV epitopes, whose presentation resists viral immunomodulation, together with well-studied HLA-B-restricted epitopes. Donor HLA type was relevant to the analysis, because carriage of CMV infection together with the matching HLA type was indicated by public TCR beta signatures. The paper's findings and limits, for the study overall: In both this cohort and an independent roughly 400-donor cohort, the cumulative frequency of public TCR beta family members distinguished carriers of CMV infection plus the relevant HLA type. The ex vivo response was dominated by HLA-C-restricted CMV-specific TCR beta clonotypes, and the single most frequent clonotype in two of eight donors was supplied by these HLA-C-restricted clonotypes.

Sequencing was carried out with an Illumina HiSeq 1500. TCRdb trimmed public reads at Q25 via fastp, called clones via MiXCR and kept in-frame beta chains. CDR3 protein duplicates are merged, each entry listing the most common genes and DNA. Here the sample has about 160,000 distinct CDR3 sequences; about 20% occur a single time. 25% of the sample comes from the top ten. The starting material was CD8+ T cells from cultured PBMCs, obtained from culture after CMV antigen stimulation. The sequence came from a human donor in good health (CMV status not recorded). Some clones in this sample may be carry-over from other donors' samples. The V and J segments used are TRBV27 and TRBJ1-1, with the identity of the D gene unclear. This receptor carries the CDR3 CASSPTRVINTEAFF. At the DNA level, the sequence is TGTGCCAGCAGTCCCACCCGGGTGATCAACACTGAAGCTTTCTTT.